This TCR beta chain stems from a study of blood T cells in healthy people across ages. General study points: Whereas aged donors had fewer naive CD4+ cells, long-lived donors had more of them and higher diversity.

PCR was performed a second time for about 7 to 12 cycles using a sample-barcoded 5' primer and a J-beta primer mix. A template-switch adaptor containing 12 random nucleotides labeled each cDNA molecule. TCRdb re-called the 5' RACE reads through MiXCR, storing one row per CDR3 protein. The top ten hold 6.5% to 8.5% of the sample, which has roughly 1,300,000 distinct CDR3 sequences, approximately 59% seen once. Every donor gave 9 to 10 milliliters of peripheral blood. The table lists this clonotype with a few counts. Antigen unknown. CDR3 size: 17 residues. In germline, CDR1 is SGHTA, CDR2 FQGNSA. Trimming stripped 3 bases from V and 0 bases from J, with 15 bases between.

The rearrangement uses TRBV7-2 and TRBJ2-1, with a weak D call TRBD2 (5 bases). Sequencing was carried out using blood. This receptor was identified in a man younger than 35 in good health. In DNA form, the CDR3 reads TGTGCCAGCAGCTTTTTTAGCGAGCTCAGCTCCTACAATGAGCAGTTCTTC. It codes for CASSFFSELSSYNEQFF.